Listed here are 18 T cell receptor beta chains from one sample, sequenced in a study of T cells after yellow fever vaccination. Via MiXCR, TCRdb re-called the 5' RACE reads, giving one row per CDR3 protein. The table shows fewer than 400,000 distinct CDR3 sequences, with about 10% occurring only once. This specimen was CD4+ T cells sorted from PBMCs, taken 45 days after the yellow fever booster vaccination. All receptors come from a man aged 18 to 29 who received the YFV17D yellow fever vaccine.

J is TRBJ1-3 and V is TRBV5-4; 9 bases align to TRBD1. The CDR3 runs 16 residues. The V gene end was trimmed by 6 bases and the J gene end by 7 bases; junction bases not matched to a gene: 14. Germline V gene lookup returns CDR1 SGHNT and CDR2 YYREEE (reference sequence). The DNA for the CDR3 is TGTGCCAGCACCCCGCCCCCGGGACAGGGCGGCAACACCATATATTTT. It translates to CASTPPPGQGGNTIYF.

CDR3 sequence: CASSLALGLGDTQYF. CDR3 bases: TGTGCCAGCAGCTTAGCTTTGGGACTAGGGGATACGCAGTATTTT. The chain is built from TRBV7-2 and TRBJ2-3, with 8 positions matching TRBD2. In germline, CDR1 is SGHTA, CDR2 FQGNSA. This CDR3 has 15 amino acids. After removal of 0 bases from V and 6 bases from J, the junction contained 5 bases not matched to a gene.

This clonotype was detected only a few times. This chain joins TRBV5-1 and TRBJ2-3; D not certain. Per the germline V gene, CDR1 is SGHRS and CDR2 is YFSETQ. Trimming stripped 0 bases from V and 2 bases from J, with 7 bases between. This CDR3 region has 14 residues. CDR3 bases: TGCGCCAGCAGCTTGGATCAGTACACAGATACGCAGTATTTT. Encoded protein: CASSLDQYTDTQYF. Together with reference TRBV5-1 and TRBJ2-3, the CDR3 gives the full variable domain: KAGVTQTPRYLIKTRGQQVTLSCSPISGHRSVSWYQQTPGQGLQFLFEYFSETQRNKGNFPGRFSGRQFSNSRSEMNVSTLELGDSALYLCASSLDQYTDTQYFGPGTRLTVL.

The rearrangement joins TRBV29-1 to TRBJ2-3; 10 bases align to TRBD2. Germline CDR1 reads SQVTM; CDR2 reads ANQGSEA. The CDR3 loop spans 14 amino acids. V was clipped by 5 bases and J by 1 base; unmatched bases: 3. DNA for the CDR3: TGCAGCGTTCAAGCGGGGGGGGGCACAGATACGCAGTATTTT. Amino acid sequence: CSVQAGGGTDTQYF.

In this sample, this clonotype turned up a few times. This chain joins TRBV14 and TRBJ2-1; weak D call: TRBD2 (5 bases). V dropped 3 bases and J dropped 9 bases, with 15 bases sitting between them. The CDR3 contains 14 residues. Per the germline V gene, CDR1 is SGHDN and CDR2 is FVKESK. The CDR3 spells CASSQITGDREQFF. The CDR3, as DNA: TGTGCCAGCAGCCAGATAACCGGGGATCGTGAGCAGTTCTTC.

This clonotype was counted at least ten times. The CDR3 region has the DNA TGTGCCAGCAGTTACCGGGACTCGGCCTACAATGAGCAGTTCTTC. It encodes CASSYRDSAYNEQFF. The rearrangement uses TRBV6-5 and TRBJ2-1, with TRBD2 as a possible D gene (6 bases). The CDR3 is 15 amino acids. CDR1 and CDR2 (germline): MNHEY, SVGAGI. The V and J ends lost 2 bases and 2 bases respectively, with 10 bases between them.

This clonotype turned up a few times. CDR3 nucleotides: TGTGCCAGCAGTTCTCTAGCGACCCGAAGGTCGGGTACGCAGTATTTT. It encodes CASSSLATRRSGTQYF. The chain carries TRBV12-3 or TRBV12-4 and TRBJ2-3; maybe TRBD2 (6 bases). This CDR3 spans 16 amino acids. Trimming took off 4 bases at V and 8 bases at J, with 22 bases between the two ends.

The V call is TRBV5-1, the J call TRBJ2-1; 11 positions agree with TRBD2. V gave up 0 bases and J gave up 9 bases; unmatched junction bases: 5. The CDR3 has 15 amino acids. The germline V gene encodes CDR1 SGHRS and CDR2 YFSETQ. CDR3 in DNA: TGCGCCAGCAGCTTGGCTCTAGCGGGGGGCGGTGAGCAGTTCTTC. Translated, it gives CASSLALAGGGEQFF.

This clonotype appeared many times. The chain is built from TRBV12-3 or TRBV12-4 and TRBJ2-5; 8 bases match TRBD1. CDR3 length equals 14 residues. The V segment lost 3 bases and the J segment 1 base; nucleotides outside the gene matches: 1. The CDR3, as DNA: TGTGCCAGCAGTTTGGACAGGGTCCAAGAGACCCAGTACTTC. This sequence encodes CASSLDRVQETQYF.

This clonotype was detected only a few times. V gene TRBV7-3 combines with J gene TRBJ2-5; D is undetermined. V gave up 2 bases and J gave up 5 bases, with 9 bases separating them. The length of the CDR3 is 13 residues. Looked up from germline, CDR1 is SGHTA and CDR2 is FQGTGA. The CDR3 is CASSLRPAETQYF. The CDR3 DNA reads as TGTGCCAGCAGCTTACGACCAGCCGAGACCCAGTACTTC.

This clonotype was seen a handful of times. V usage is TRBV7-9 and J usage is TRBJ2-7; TRBD2 matches at 7 bases. The CDR3 is 15 amino acids. In germline, CDR1 is SEHNR, CDR2 FQNEAQ (reference sequence). V shed 2 bases and J 0 bases; nucleotides not matched to a gene: 4. The CDR3 nucleotides are TGTGCCAGCAGCTTATCAGCGGGGAGCTCCTACGAGCAGTACGTC. Translating gives CASSLSAGSSYEQYV.

This clonotype was found a few times. V is TRBV5-1 and J is TRBJ2-5; no reliable D call. Trimming shortened V by 4 bases and J by 5 bases, and 15 bases separated the two germline ends. The CDR3 runs to 14 residues. CDR1 and CDR2 from the germline V gene are SGHRS and YFSETQ. The CDR3: CASSRLDSAETQYF. In nucleotides, the CDR3 is TGCGCCAGCAGCCGTCTAGATTCGGCCGAGACCCAGTACTTC.

This clonotype has more than one count but fewer than ten. J is TRBJ1-4 and V is TRBV27; perhaps TRBD1 as D (5 bases). Germline loops: CDR1 MNHEY, CDR2 SMNVEV (reference sequence). V dropped 6 bases and J dropped 8 bases, with 16 bases sitting between them. This CDR3 is 14 amino acids long. CDR3 coding DNA: TGTGCCAGCAGCCAAGGGGCCTCTCGCGAAAAACTGTTTTTT. Residues: CASSQGASREKLFF.

The CDR3: CASRTSTSYGYTF. In nucleotides, the CDR3 is TGTGCCAGCAGGACTAGCACAAGCTATGGCTACACCTTC. The chain is built from TRBV6-2 or TRBV6-3 and TRBJ1-2; unclear D gene. Trimming took 6 bases from V and 4 from J, leaving 12 bases between them. The germline CDR1 and CDR2 sequences are MNHEY and SVGEGT. The CDR3 runs to 13 residues.

This clonotype was counted ten times or more. The chain is built from TRBV9 and TRBJ2-5; tentative D call: TRBD2 (6 bases). The ends were cut back, 0 bases at V and 4 bases at J, with 16 bases in the middle. The CDR3 runs 16 residues. CDR1 and CDR2 (germline): SGDLS, YYNGEE. CDR3 loop: CASSVAGLARGETQYF. The CDR3 DNA sequence: TGTGCCAGCAGCGTAGCAGGGCTAGCGAGAGGAGAGACCCAGTACTTC.

The genes are TRBV5-1 and TRBJ1-1; D perhaps matches TRBD1 (5 bases). The CDR3 loop spans 15 amino acids. V dropped 0 bases and J dropped 1 base, with 10 bases sitting between them. Germline CDR1 is SGHRS and CDR2 is YFSETQ. Here the CDR3 DNA reads TGCGCCAGCAGCTTGGTTGGGGGAGAGAACACTGAAGCTTTCTTT. The encoded protein is CASSLVGGENTEAFF.

This clonotype was observed at least ten times. This chain joins TRBV2 and TRBJ2-5; no firm D call. Germline V lookup: CDR1 SNHLY, CDR2 FYNNEI. CDR3 length equals 12 residues. V was pared by 8 bases and J by 3 bases, with 10 bases between. CDR3 sequence reads: CASGFAEETQYF. CDR3 nucleotides: TGTGCCAGCGGCTTCGCGGAAGAGACCCAGTACTTC. Drawing the rest from reference TRBV2 and TRBJ2-5, the complete variable domain is EPEVTQTPSHQVTQMGQEVILRCVPISNHLYFYWYRQILGQKVEFLVSFYNNEISEKSEIFDDQFSVERPDGSNFTLKIRSTKLEDSAMYFCASGFAEETQYFGPGTRLLVL.

This clonotype was found many times. The genes are TRBV6-6 and TRBJ1-4, with 9 bases lining up with TRBD1. J lost 8 bases, V lost 2 bases, and 0 bases had no gene match. Looked up from germline, CDR1 is MNHNY and CDR2 is SVGAGI (reference sequence). The CDR3 extends over 13 amino acids. In nucleotides, the CDR3 is TGTGCCAGCAGTTACGGGACAGGGGAAAAACTGTTTTTT. Amino acids: CASSYGTGEKLFF.